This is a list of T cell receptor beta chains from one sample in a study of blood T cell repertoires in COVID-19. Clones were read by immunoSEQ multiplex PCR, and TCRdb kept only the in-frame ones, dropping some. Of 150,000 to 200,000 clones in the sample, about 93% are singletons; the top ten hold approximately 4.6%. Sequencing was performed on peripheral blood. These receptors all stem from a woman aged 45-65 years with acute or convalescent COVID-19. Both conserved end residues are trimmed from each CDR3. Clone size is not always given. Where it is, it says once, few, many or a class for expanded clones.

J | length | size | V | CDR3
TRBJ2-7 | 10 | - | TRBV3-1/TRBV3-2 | ASSQAGYEQY
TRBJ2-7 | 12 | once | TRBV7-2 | ASSLTQGAYEQY
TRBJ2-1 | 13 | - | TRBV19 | ASSLDMSSYNEQF
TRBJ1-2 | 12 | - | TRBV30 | AWRSPLWRGGYT
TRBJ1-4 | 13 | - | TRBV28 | ASSSPGTGDEKLF
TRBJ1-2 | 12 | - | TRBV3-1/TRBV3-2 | ASSQSTGGYGYT
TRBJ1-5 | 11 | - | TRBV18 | ASSPQVGQPQH
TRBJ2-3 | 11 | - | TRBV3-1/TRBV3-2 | ASSPLAGYTQY
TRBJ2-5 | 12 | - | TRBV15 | ATSNRVYQETQY
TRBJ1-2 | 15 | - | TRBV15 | ATSKGGGARANYGYT
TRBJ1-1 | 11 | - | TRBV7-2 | ASSLSGSSEAF
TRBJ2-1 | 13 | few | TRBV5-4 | ASSFRLAGGDEQF
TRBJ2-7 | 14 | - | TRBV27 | ASSLSWGPLTYEQY
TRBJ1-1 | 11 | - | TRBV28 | ASGQGLNTEAF
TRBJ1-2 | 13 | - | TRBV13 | ASSLGTGGSYGYT
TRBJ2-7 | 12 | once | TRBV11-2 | ASSPQLAGAEQY
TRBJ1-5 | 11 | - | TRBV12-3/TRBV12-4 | ASRGGGAQPQH
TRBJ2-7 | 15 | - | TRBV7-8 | ASSLGNLRQGLEEQY
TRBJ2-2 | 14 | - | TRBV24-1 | ATSDFGTGAAGELF
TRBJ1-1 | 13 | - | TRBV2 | ASSRVRGLNTEAF
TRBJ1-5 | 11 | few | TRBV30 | AWSLQGSQPQH
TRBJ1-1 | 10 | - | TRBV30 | AWSVFDTEAF
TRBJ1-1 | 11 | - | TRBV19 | ASTGTGVAEAF
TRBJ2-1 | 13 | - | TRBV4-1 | ASSLIPTGENEQF
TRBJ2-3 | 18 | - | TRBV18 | ASSPYLSGMNGESTDTQY
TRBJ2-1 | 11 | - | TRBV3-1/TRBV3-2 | ASRGRSAVEQF
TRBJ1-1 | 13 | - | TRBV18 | ASSLEQGRNTEAF